The 28 T cell receptor beta chains reported below all come from one sample, sequenced in a study of T cell responses to AZD1222 COVID-19 vaccine (dated by TCRdb to the early 2020s). Library method: the immunoSEQ multiplex PCR assay. TCRdb mirrors the immuneACCESS table, restricted to in-frame sequences. Some clones are absent from its copies; in checked studies, under half trace to an unresolved V gene, and the reason for the others is unknown. The sample yields some 67,000 clones; 83% were counted once. 6.5% of the sample comes from the top ten. Reading the label with the study, this specimen's time point is: about 28 days (+/-7) after the second vaccine dose. This sample comprised peripheral blood, obtained 28 days after the second AZD1222 dose. All receptors derive from an adult who received the AZD1222 COVID-19 vaccine.

The rearrangement uses TRBV18 and TRBJ2-1; D gene unclear. The V gene lost 0 bases and the J gene lost 4 bases, with 10 bases spanning the gap. The CDR3 has 15 residues. CDR1 is KGHSH and CDR2 is LQKENI in the germline V gene. The CDR3 is CASSPPSLAYNEQFF. CDR3 DNA sequence: TGTGCCAGCTCACCACCTTCTTTAGCTTACAATGAGCAGTTCTTC.

The J gene is TRBJ1-6, the V gene TRBV6-5, with 8 positions matching TRBD1. Trimming at V came to 2 bases and at J to 7 bases, leaving 4 bases not matched to a gene. The CDR3 loop spans 15 amino acids. Germline lookup yields CDR1 MNHEY and CDR2 SVGAGI. CDR3 in DNA: TGTGCCAGCAGTTACCGGACAGGGCGGAATTCACCCCTCCACTTT. It specifies CASSYRTGRNSPLHF.

The chain couples TRBV19 to TRBJ1-6, with 8 nucleotides matching TRBD1. Trimming cost V 3 bases and J 11 bases; bases outside gene matches: 6. Germline assignment: CDR1 LNHDA and CDR2 SQIVND (reference sequence). CDR3 length: 14 residues. The CDR3 region has the DNA TGTGCCAGTAGTATCGGACAGGGTTTGACACCCCTCCACTTT. It yields the protein CASSIGQGLTPLHF.

The chain combines TRBV7-9 with TRBJ2-1, with D possibly being TRBD1 (5 bases). Trimming cost V 5 bases and J 12 bases, with 26 bases left between them. Germline loops: CDR1 SEHNR, CDR2 FQNEAQ (reference sequence). This CDR3 has 16 amino acids. The CDR3: CASSPGPDRVTIAQFF. The CDR3 DNA reads as TGTGCCAGCAGCCCAGGGCCAGATAGAGTTACAATTGCGCAGTTCTTC.

This clone appeared a few times. The chain has TRBV7-2 and TRBJ1-5; perhaps TRBD1 as D (5 bases). CDR3 length: 14 amino acids. Trimming took 1 base from V and 5 from J, leaving 9 bases between them. Germline CDR1 is SGHTA and CDR2 is FQGNSA. The CDR3 DNA sequence: TGTGCCAGCAGCTTAGGAAAGGGGTATCAGCCCCAGCATTTT. It encodes CASSLGKGYQPQHF.

The genes are TRBV3-1 (or the pseudogene TRBV3-2) and TRBJ2-5; D is perhaps TRBD2 (6 bases). V lost 1 base and J 3 bases, leaving 12 bases between the germline ends. This CDR3 has 15 residues. Germline V gene data show CDR1 as LGHDT and CDR2 as YNNKEL (reference sequence). The chain's CDR3 is CASSQGGVGKETQYF. In DNA, the CDR3 is TGTGCCAGCAGCCAAGGGGGGGTGGGAAAAGAGACCCAGTACTTC.

This rearrangement joins TRBV5-1 to TRBJ2-7; D not certain. Germline CDR1 SGHRS, CDR2 YFSETQ. CDR3 size: 12 residues. V gave up 1 base and J gave up 0 bases, with 2 bases separating them. Here the CDR3 reads CASSLSSYEQYF. CDR3 DNA sequence: TGCGCCAGCAGCTTGAGCTCCTACGAGCAGTACTTC.

This clone has more than one count but fewer than ten. The CDR3 region is CASSSGLADQETQYF. CDR3 DNA sequence: TGTGCCAGCAGCTCGGGACTAGCGGACCAAGAGACCCAGTACTTC. This rearrangement joins TRBV4-2 to TRBJ2-5, with TRBD2 matching over 11 bases. The J segment lost 0 bases and the V segment lost 5 bases, leaving 2 bases of the junction unmatched. The CDR3 is 15 residues long. CDR1 and CDR2 (germline): LGHNA, YNFKEQ.

This clone occurred a few times. This chain links TRBV18 with TRBJ1-6; no clear D gene. Trimming took 3 bases from V and 9 from J, leaving 12 bases between them. The CDR3 runs 14 residues. From germline, CDR1 is KGHSH and CDR2 LQKENI. CDR3 sequence: CASSPWHISSPLHF. The CDR3 DNA follows: TGTGCCAGCTCACCCTGGCATATCAGTTCACCCCTCCACTTT.

V is TRBV29-1 and J is TRBJ1-2; D is undetermined. Trimming shortened V by 3 bases and J by 4 bases, and 9 bases separated the two germline ends. The CDR3 loop spans 12 amino acids. CDR1 SQVTM and CDR2 ANQGSEA come from the germline V gene. For the CDR3, the DNA is TGCAGCGTTGATCTACAGACCTATGGCTACACCTTC. Residues: CSVDLQTYGYTF. Full variable domain (rest looked up from reference TRBV29-1 and TRBJ1-2): SAVISQKPSRDICQRGTSLTIQCQVDSQVTMMFWYRQQPGQSLTLIATANQGSEATYESGFVIDKFPISRPNLTFSTLTVSNMSPEDSSIYLCSVDLQTYGYTFGSGTRLTVV.

The chain couples TRBV2 to TRBJ1-1, with D tentatively TRBD1 (6 bases). Germline V lookup: CDR1 SNHLY, CDR2 FYNNEI. V lost 4 bases to trimming and J lost 1 base, with 10 bases between them. This CDR3 is 14 amino acids long. The CDR3 region is CASSAIRGNTEAFF. The CDR3 region has the DNA TGTGCCAGCAGTGCTATCAGGGGGAACACTGAAGCTTTCTTT. Supplemented by reference TRBV2 and TRBJ1-1, the full variable domain reads EPEVTQTPSHQVTQMGQEVILRCVPISNHLYFYWYRQILGQKVEFLVSFYNNEISEKSEIFDDQFSVERPDGSNFTLKIRSTKLEDSAMYFCASSAIRGNTEAFFGQGTRLTVV.

V is TRBV2 and J is TRBJ2-5; D perhaps matches TRBD2 (6 bases). The CDR3 has 15 amino acids. Trimming left V 3 bases short and J 0 bases short, with 11 bases between. The germline V gene encodes CDR1 SNHLY and CDR2 FYNNEI. CDR3 amino acids: CASSEVRTNQETQYF. In DNA, the CDR3 is TGTGCCAGCAGTGAGGTCCGGACTAACCAAGAGACCCAGTACTTC.

CDR3: CASMQYEQYF. CDR3 bases: TGTGCCAGTATGCAATACGAGCAGTACTTC. V and J are TRBV2 and TRBJ2-7; D is unclear. Germline loops: CDR1 SNHLY, CDR2 FYNNEI. V lost 9 bases and J lost 4, with 7 bases in between. The CDR3 totals 10 residues.

The J gene is TRBJ2-7, the V gene TRBV6-5, with 9 bases identical to TRBD1. J was trimmed by 3 bases and V by 8 bases; bases with no gene match: 8. The CDR3 runs 14 residues. Germline lookup yields CDR1 MNHEY and CDR2 SVGAGI. As DNA, the CDR3 is TGTGCCAGCCACTCCGGGACAGGGAGCTACGAGCAGTACTTC. This gives the protein CASHSGTGSYEQYF.

This clone has only a few counts. J is TRBJ2-1 and V is TRBV9, with 10 bases that match TRBD2. Germline V gene lookup returns CDR1 SGDLS and CDR2 YYNGEE. The CDR3 is made up of 16 amino acids. Germline trimming cut 4 bases from V and 7 bases from J; bases unmatched to any gene: 11. The CDR3, as DNA: TGTGCCAGCAGCCCCAGCGGGGGGGCCCCATGGAATGAGCAGTTCTTC. Encoded protein: CASSPSGGAPWNEQFF.

This clone occurred a few times. The chain carries TRBV5-8 and TRBJ1-6; D is possibly TRBD1 (6 bases). The CDR3 is 14 amino acids. With 2 bases removed from V and 13 bases from J, the gap between germline ends came to 16 bases. Per the germline V gene, CDR1 is SGHTS and CDR2 is YDEGEE. The CDR3 loop is CASSFGGTPYPLHF. DNA for the CDR3: TGTGCCAGCAGCTTTGGCGGGACACCCTATCCCCTCCACTTT. The full variable domain, with the rest looked up from reference TRBV5-8 and TRBJ1-6, is EAGVTQSPTHLIKTRGQQATLRCSPISGHTSVYWYQQALGLGLQFLLWYDEGEERNRGNFPPRFSGRQFPNYSSELNVNALELEDSALYLCASSFGGTPYPLHFGNGTRLTVT.

A single count supports this clone. V and J are TRBV24-1 and TRBJ2-3, with a possible D match to TRBD1 (6 bases). Germline V CDR1 and CDR2: KGHDR, SFDVKD. The CDR3 is 18 amino acids. V was trimmed by 3 bases and J by 2 bases, leaving 20 bases between them. CDR3 DNA sequence: TGTGCCACCAGTGATCCTGGACAGATTGGGGTTTCCACAGATACGCAGTATTTT. Residues: CATSDPGQIGVSTDTQYF.

This clone was seen just once. The J gene is TRBJ2-1, the V gene TRBV5-4, with 7 bases that match TRBD1. The CDR3 has 16 amino acids. Germline V lookup: CDR1 SGHNT, CDR2 YYREEE (reference sequence). J gave up 6 bases and V 0 bases, and 9 bases lay outside the gene matches. CDR3 nucleotide sequence: TGTGCCAGCAGCTTGGCAGCCAGGGGGATGTCCAATGAGCAGTTCTTC. This translates into CASSLAARGMSNEQFF.

The chain combines TRBV13 with TRBJ2-7, with TRBD1 identical over 7 bases. The CDR3 contains 17 residues. Trimming took 1 base from V and 0 from J; bases not matched to a gene: 9. The V gene's germline CDR1 is PRHDT and CDR2 FYEKMQ (reference sequence). In nucleotides, the CDR3 is TGTGCCAGCAGCTTAGTTCGGTTAGGGGGCCACTCCTACGAGCAGTACTTC. Residues: CASSLVRLGGHSYEQYF.

The chain employs TRBV5-3 and TRBJ2-7; maybe TRBD2 (6 bases). TRBV5-3 is classed as an ORF, of uncertain function. V was cut by 4 bases and J by 3 bases, with 20 bases left in between. The CDR3 extends over 16 amino acids. CDR3 in DNA: TGTGCCAGAAGCGCCCGGCCTCCCTTGGAGGGCTACGAGCAGTACTTC. Protein sequence: CARSARPPLEGYEQYF.

The V call is TRBV4-3, the J call TRBJ1-3, with D hard to call. V lost 0 bases, J lost 1 base, and 7 bases lay in between. The CDR3 sequence is 15 residues long. The germline V gene encodes CDR1 LGHNA and CDR2 YSLEER. CDR3 protein: CASSQEHSSGNTIYF. DNA of the CDR3: TGCGCCAGCAGCCAAGAGCATTCTTCTGGAAACACCATATATTTT.

This sequence joins TRBV7-2 and TRBJ1-5; D remains ambiguous. V dropped 2 bases and J dropped 0 bases, with 8 bases sitting between them. This CDR3 comprises 15 residues. Germline V gene sequence: CDR1 SGHTA, CDR2 FQGNSA. Here the CDR3 reads CASSLSGVSNQPQHF. CDR3 coding DNA: TGTGCCAGCAGCTTATCTGGAGTTAGCAATCAGCCCCAGCATTTT.

This clone was found once. The chain uses TRBV18 and TRBJ2-5; 7 bases line up with TRBD2. The CDR3 has 14 residues. In germline, CDR1 is KGHSH, CDR2 LQKENI. V gave up 0 bases and J gave up 7 bases; unmatched junction bases: 5. The DNA of the CDR3 is TGTGCCAGCTCACCACCCGGGACTATGGGGACCCAGTACTTC. Translated, it gives CASSPPGTMGTQYF.

This sequence joins TRBV5-4 and TRBJ1-4; D remains unclear. The CDR3 consists of 15 residues. V was pared by 0 bases and J by 8 bases, with 14 bases between. Per the germline V gene, CDR1 is SGHNT and CDR2 is YYREEE (reference sequence). DNA of the CDR3: TGTGCCAGCAGCTTGGAGGGCACCGATGGCGAAAAACTGTTTTTT. It translates to CASSLEGTDGEKLFF.

CDR3 loop: CASSGTGREQFF. CDR3 in DNA: TGTGCCAGCAGCGGAACAGGGAGGGAGCAGTTCTTC. V and J are TRBV7-2 and TRBJ2-1; D possibly matches TRBD1 or TRBD2 (6 bases each). Germline V gene sequence: CDR1 SGHTA, CDR2 FQGNSA. V lost 5 bases and J lost 10, with 12 bases in between. The CDR3 consists of 12 residues.

CDR3 DNA: TGTGCCAGCCAGAATGAAAAACTGTTTTTT. Its protein product is CASQNEKLFF. The V and J genes are TRBV7-9 and TRBJ1-4; D gene ambiguous. The CDR3 has 10 amino acids. Germline CDR1 reads SEHNR; CDR2 reads FQNEAQ (reference sequence). V lost 8 bases, J lost 5 bases, and 3 bases lay in between. Variable domain in full (rest from reference TRBV7-9 and TRBJ1-4): DTGVSQNPRHKITKRGQNVTFRCDPISEHNRLYWYRQTLGQGPEFLTYFQNEAQLEKSRLLSDRFSAERPKGSFSTLEIQRTEQGDSAMYLCASQNEKLFFGSGTQLSVL.

DNA for the CDR3: TGTGCCAGCACCGGAAACTATGGCTACACCTTC. It translates to CASTGNYGYTF. V gene TRBV6-1 combines with J gene TRBJ1-2; D not certain. The CDR3 covers 11 residues. Germline V gene data show CDR1 as MNHNS and CDR2 as SASEGT. The ends were cut back, 7 bases at V and 2 bases at J, with 5 bases in the middle.

V gene TRBV19 combines with J gene TRBJ2-7; no reliable D call. Trimming pared 3 bases from V and 7 bases from J, leaving 13 bases between. Per germline, CDR1 LNHDA and CDR2 SQIVND (reference sequence). This CDR3 region has 13 residues. The CDR3 sequence is CASSMVWGSEQYF. Here the CDR3 DNA reads TGTGCCAGTAGTATGGTCTGGGGATCGGAGCAGTACTTC.